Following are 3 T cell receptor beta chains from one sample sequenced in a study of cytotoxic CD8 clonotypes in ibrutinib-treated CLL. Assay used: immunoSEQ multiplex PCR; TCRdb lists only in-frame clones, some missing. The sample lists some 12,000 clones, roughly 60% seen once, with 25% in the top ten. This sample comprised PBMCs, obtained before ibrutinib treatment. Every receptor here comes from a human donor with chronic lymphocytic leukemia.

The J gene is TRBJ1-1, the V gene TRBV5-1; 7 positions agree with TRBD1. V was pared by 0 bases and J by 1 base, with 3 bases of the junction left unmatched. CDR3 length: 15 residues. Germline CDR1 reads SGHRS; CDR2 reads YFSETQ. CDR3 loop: CASSLVQGGNTEAFF. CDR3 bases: TGCGCCAGCAGCTTGGTTCAGGGGGGGAACACTGAAGCTTTCTTT.

The CDR3 spells CASSWAGGGRDEQYF. The CDR3 region has the DNA TGTGCCAGCAGCTGGGCCGGCGGGGGGAGGGACGAGCAGTACTTC. The chain has TRBV7-2 and TRBJ2-7; 8 nucleotides align to TRBD2. The CDR3 totals 15 residues. V trimming: 4 bases; J trimming: 5 bases; junction bases outside the gene matches: 10. Germline CDR1 is SGHTA and CDR2 is FQGNSA.

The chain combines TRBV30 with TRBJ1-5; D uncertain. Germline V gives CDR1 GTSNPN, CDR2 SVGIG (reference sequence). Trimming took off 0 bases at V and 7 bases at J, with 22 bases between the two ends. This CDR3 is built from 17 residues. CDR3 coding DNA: TGTGCCTGGAGTGTTGGATACAATAAGCGTATCGGGCAGCCCCAGCATTTT. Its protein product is CAWSVGYNKRIGQPQHF.